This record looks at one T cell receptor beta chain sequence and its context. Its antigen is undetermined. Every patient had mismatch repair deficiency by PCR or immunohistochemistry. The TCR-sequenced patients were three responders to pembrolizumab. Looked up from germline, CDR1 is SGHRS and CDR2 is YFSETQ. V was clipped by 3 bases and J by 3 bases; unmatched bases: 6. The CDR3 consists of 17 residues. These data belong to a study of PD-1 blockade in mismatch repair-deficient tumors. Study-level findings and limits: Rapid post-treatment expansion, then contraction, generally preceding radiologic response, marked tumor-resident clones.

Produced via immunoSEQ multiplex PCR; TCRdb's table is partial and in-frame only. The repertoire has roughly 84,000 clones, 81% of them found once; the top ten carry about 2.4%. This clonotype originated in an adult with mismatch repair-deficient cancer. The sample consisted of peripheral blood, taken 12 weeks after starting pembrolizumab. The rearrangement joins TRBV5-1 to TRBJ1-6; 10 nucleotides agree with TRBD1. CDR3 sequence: CASSSRQGANYNSPLHF. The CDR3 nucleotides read TGCGCCAGCAGCTCTCGACAGGGGGCGAACTATAATTCACCCCTCCACTTT.